The following is a TCR beta chain sequence with its context. This sample stems from a study of regulatory T cells in long-lasting Graves disease. Germline V lookup: CDR1 SGHAT, CDR2 FQNNGV. This CDR3 has 17 amino acids. J gave up 0 bases and V 2 bases, and 5 bases lay outside the gene matches. Time point given: persistent/refractory GD, antithyroid drugs over 5 years with positive TRAb. After RNA was extracted from PBMCs, the TCR library was made from it. To make TCR beta libraries, researchers used iRepertoire HTBI primers and Arm-PCR of CDR3 regions. TCRdb re-analysed the multiplex PCR reads in MiXCR, keeping a single row per CDR3 protein. The sample consists of a few hundred thousand distinct CDR3 sequences, less than 30% of them appearing once.

The chain employs TRBV11-2 and TRBJ2-5, with 11 positions matching TRBD1. The receptor comes from a woman aged 40 to 50 with Graves disease. Specimen: peripheral blood mononuclear cells (PBMCs), collected when the disease was refractory, from a patient treated with antithyroid drugs. CDR3 coding DNA: TGTGCCAGCAGCTTAACCGGGACAGGGGGGTACCAAGAGACCCAGTACTTC. Translating it yields CASSLTGTGGYQETQYF.